This is a list of T cell receptor beta chains from one sample in a study of relationships among human T cell subsets. TCRdb independently ran MiXCR on the multiplex PCR reads; one entry per CDR3 protein. The data hold 10,000 to 15,000 distinct CDR3 sequences, with about 67% observed a single time. The sequenced sample consisted of CD4+ Th1 cells sorted from blood. Receptor source: a man aged 40-55 years in good health. Both conserved end residues are part of each CDR3. The D gene is left open where the match is weak. Some rows have no size entry. The others give once, few or many, or a class for an expanded clone.

V: TRBV10-1; J: TRBJ2-7; D: NA; size: NA; CDR3: CASSESGRGGQYF; DNA: TGCGCCAGCAGTGAGTCGGGCAGGGGCGGGCAGTACTTC
V: TRBV12-3/TRBV12-4; J: TRBJ2-7; D: TRBD1; size: NA; CDR3: CASSSTGSSYEQYF; DNA: TGTGCCAGCAGTTCGACAGGGTCTAGCTACGAGCAGTACTTC
V: TRBV11-2; J: TRBJ1-5; D: TRBD1; size: NA; CDR3: CASSLEGTGGQPQHF; DNA: TGTGCCAGCAGCTTAGAAGGGACAGGAGGTCAGCCCCAGCATTTT
V: TRBV5-1; J: TRBJ2-1; D: NA; size: NA; CDR3: CASTAYQGLSNEQFF; DNA: TGCGCCAGCACAGCTTACCAGGGATTGTCGAATGAGCAGTTCTTC
V: TRBV28; J: TRBJ2-7; D: TRBD1; size: few; CDR3: CASSNTGTVTYEQYF; DNA: TGTGCCAGCAGCAACACCGGGACAGTAACCTACGAGCAGTACTTC
V: TRBV11-2; J: TRBJ1-1; D: NA; size: NA; CDR3: CASSPWALNTEAFF; DNA: TGTGCCAGCAGCCCCTGGGCCTTGAACACTGAAGCTTTCTTT
V: TRBV19; J: TRBJ2-7; D: NA; size: NA; CDR3: CATPPGKLPYEQYF; DNA: TGTGCCACGCCCCCGGGAAAGCTCCCCTACGAGCAGTACTTC
V: TRBV7-9; J: TRBJ2-7; D: TRBD1; size: NA; CDR3: CASSSRRPGTGGILTQYF; DNA: TGTGCCAGCAGCTCCCGCCGTCCGGGGACAGGTGGTATCTTAACCCAGTACTTC
V: TRBV14; J: TRBJ2-1; D: NA; size: few; CDR3: CASSHWDYNEQFF; DNA: TGTGCCAGCAGCCATTGGGATTACAATGAGCAGTTCTTC
V: TRBV28; J: TRBJ1-1; D: TRBD1; size: NA; CDR3: CASSFGDRVTEAFF; DNA: TGTGCCAGCAGTTTTGGGGACAGGGTTACTGAGGCTTTCTTT
V: TRBV20-1; J: TRBJ2-7; D: TRBD1; size: once; CDR3: CSTYLGQGPSYEQYF; DNA: TGCAGTACCTACCTTGGACAGGGCCCCTCCTACGAGCAGTACTTC
V: TRBV10-3; J: TRBJ1-6; D: TRBD1; size: NA; CDR3: CAITDRGGSPLHF; DNA: TGTGCCATCACTGACAGGGGGGGTTCACCCCTCCACTTT
V: TRBV11-1; J: TRBJ2-1; D: TRBD2; size: few; CDR3: CASSFMGTTLNEQFF; DNA: TGTGCCAGCAGCTTCATGGGGACTACCCTCAATGAGCAGTTCTTC
V: TRBV28; J: TRBJ2-7; D: TRBD1; size: once; CDR3: CASSSTGGTVIEQYF; DNA: TGTGCCAGCAGTTCCACAGGGGGGACTGTTATCGAGCAGTACTTC
V: TRBV28; J: TRBJ2-4; D: NA; size: NA; CDR3: CASSRNVWPLNIQYF; DNA: TGTGCCAGCAGTCGTAACGTTTGGCCGCTAAACATTCAGTACTTC
V: TRBV21-1; J: TRBJ2-7; D: NA; size: few; CDR3: CASSAPGAQEQYF; DNA: TGTGCCAGCAGCGCCCCTGGAGCGCAAGAGCAGTACTTC